The 8 T cell receptor beta chains below all came from one sample that was sequenced in a study of cytomegalovirus exposure and HLA in healthy donors. In the PCR, 60 Vbeta and 13 Jbeta primers were used. Data came from immunoSEQ multiplex PCR; TCRdb stores just in-frame clones and leaves some out. The sample records approximately 130,000 clones, about 80% being singletons. The sample taken for sequencing was PBMCs. All receptors come from a boy between 2 and 10 years old in good health and CMV-seronegative.

The CDR3 region is CASSERERLPQYV. The CDR3 region has the DNA TGTGCCAGCAGTGAACGGGAAAGGTTACCGCAGTACGTC. V and J are TRBV2 and TRBJ2-7; maybe TRBD2 (5 bases). Germline lookup yields CDR1 SNHLY and CDR2 FYNNEI. The V end lost 2 bases, the J end lost 9 bases, and 14 bases lay between the germline ends. The CDR3 is 13 amino acids.

This chain uses TRBV13 with TRBJ1-1; 9 bases fit TRBD1. Germline assignment: CDR1 PRHDT and CDR2 FYEKMQ (reference sequence). V shed 5 bases and J 1 base; nucleotides not matched to a gene: 14. The CDR3 runs 18 residues. The CDR3 spells CASSGYRGRGRENTEAFF. The CDR3 DNA is TGTGCCAGCAGCGGGTACAGGGGGCGCGGAAGGGAGAACACTGAAGCTTTCTTT.

This rearrangement joins TRBV18 to TRBJ2-1; 10 positions agree with TRBD2. Trimming cost V 1 base and J 9 bases; bases outside gene matches: 6. This CDR3 is built from 15 residues. CDR1 KGHSH and CDR2 LQKENI come from the germline V gene. CDR3 loop: CASSPRTSGESEQFF. DNA for the CDR3: TGTGCCAGCTCACCACGCACTAGCGGGGAGAGTGAGCAGTTCTTC.

V and J are TRBV25-1 and TRBJ1-4; no clear D gene. Between the trimmed V and J ends, which lost 2 bases and 5 bases, there was a span of 9 bases. Germline assignment: CDR1 MGHDK and CDR2 SYGVNS. CDR3 length: 14 amino acids. The CDR3: CASSEGGSNEKLFF. The CDR3 DNA reads as TGTGCCAGCAGTGAAGGAGGATCGAATGAAAAACTGTTTTTT.

The chain has TRBV7-2 and TRBJ1-1; 9 bases map to TRBD1. CDR3 length: 15 residues. Germline V gene sequence: CDR1 SGHTA, CDR2 FQGNSA. Trimming removed 5 bases from V and 5 bases from J; junction bases left unmatched: 9. The CDR3: CASSPGTGRWTEAFF. The CDR3 DNA is TGTGCCAGCAGCCCGGGGACAGGGAGGTGGACTGAAGCTTTCTTT.

The genes are TRBV25-1 and TRBJ2-1; TRBD1 aligns across 8 bases. J gave up 4 bases and V 6 bases, and 5 bases lay outside the gene matches. Germline CDR1 and CDR2: MGHDK and SYGVNS. The CDR3 runs to 14 residues. The DNA for the CDR3 is TGTGCCAGCAGAGATAGACAGGGGTACAATGAGCAGTTCTTC. Protein sequence: CASRDRQGYNEQFF. Complete variable domain (other parts from reference TRBV25-1 and TRBJ2-1): EADIYQTPRYLVIGTGKKITLECSQTMGHDKMYWYQQDPGMELHLIHYSYGVNSTEKGDLSSESTVSRIRTEHFPLTLESARPSHTSQYLCASRDRQGYNEQFFGPGTRLTVL.

The DNA of the CDR3 is TGTGCCAGCAGCCCACAGGCAGGGGCCACCGAAAAACTGTTTTTT. Encoded protein: CASSPQAGATEKLFF. This chain uses TRBV7-9 with TRBJ1-4; TRBD1 is a possible D gene (6 bases). Germline V lookup: CDR1 SEHNR, CDR2 FQNEAQ (reference sequence). Trimming took off 5 bases at V and 8 bases at J, with 18 bases between the two ends. The CDR3 has 15 residues.

This clone has more than one count but fewer than ten. This chain uses TRBV30 with TRBJ2-3; the match to TRBD1 covers 11 bases. V lost 1 base and J lost 2; bases outside the gene matches: 5. The V gene's germline CDR1 is GTSNPN and CDR2 SVGIG (reference sequence). The CDR3 length is 16 residues. CDR3 residues: CAWSEGTGGYTDTQYF. CDR3 nucleotide sequence: TGTGCCTGGAGTGAAGGGACAGGGGGTTACACAGATACGCAGTATTTT.